The TCR beta chain described here comes from a study of T-cell reconstitution after alpha-beta-depleted transplantation in children. This clonotype was seen more than once but under ten times. No antigen is known for it. This CDR3 contains 13 residues. CDR1 and CDR2 (germline): MNHEY, SVGEGT. Trimming took 2 bases from V and 2 from J, leaving 7 bases between them. Construction of the TCRbeta library involved unique molecular identifiers. TCRdb re-derived calls from the PCR reads in MiXCR, one entry per CDR3 protein. The sample consists of 450,000 to 550,000 distinct CDR3 sequences, around 10% of them appearing once. Study conclusions and caveats: T-cell counts and diversity at one year following transplant were attributed mainly to newly produced T cells.

The sequencing used PBMCs, mostly from graft donor cells, collected 180 days after TCRalphabeta/CD19-depleted stem cell transplant. This TCR was recovered from a female patient aged 2-10 years who had a stem cell transplant for aplastic anemia, so the T cells may come from the graft donor. The chain combines TRBV6-2 or TRBV6-3 with TRBJ2-7; maybe TRBD2 (5 bases). The CDR3 sequence is CASSYHGTYEQYV. DNA of the CDR3: TGTGCCAGCAGTTACCACGGGACCTACGAGCAGTACGTC.